Listed below are T cell receptor beta chains from one sample, sequenced in a study of shared clonotypes between healthy human individuals. The protocol was immunoSEQ multiplex PCR, while the TCRdb copy is restricted to in-frame clones and leaves out a portion. Here the sample spans fewer than 850,000 clones, about three quarters being singletons. The sequenced sample consisted of memory CD4+ T cells sorted from blood. The receptors come from a woman between 25 and 40 years old in good health. CDR3s include the opening cysteine and the closing phenylalanine or tryptophan. A D gene is named only where the DNA matches it firmly.

TRBJ1-1 | TRBV6-5 | NA | CASTPGLMNTEAFF
TRBJ2-3 | TRBV27 | TRBD2 | CASRLLLAGAGTDTQYF
TRBJ1-5 | TRBV10-3 | NA | CAISEDSYSSNQPQHF
TRBJ1-5 | TRBV4-1 | TRBD1 | CASSQGQARGNQPQHF
TRBJ1-1 | TRBV6-1 | NA | CASSPGTTWDAFF
TRBJ2-1 | TRBV5-1 | NA | CASSLTGPIVGEQFF
TRBJ2-2 | TRBV4-1 | NA | CASSQPGKNTGELFF
TRBJ1-1 | TRBV29-1 | NA | CSVERRLNTEAFF
TRBJ2-2 | TRBV2 | TRBD2 | CASRDRGGTGELFF
TRBJ2-7 | TRBV6-5 | NA | CASSYSLRQSSYEQYF
TRBJ1-5 | TRBV6-1 | NA | CASRPQGGNQPQHF
TRBJ1-1 | TRBV28 | TRBD1 | CASSSRQGLGAFF
TRBJ2-1 | TRBV7-2 | NA | CASSLRGTTQAEQFF
TRBJ1-2 | TRBV5-1 | NA | CASSLEGRGYGYTF